These 29 T cell receptor beta chains originate from one sample sequenced in a study of T cells after yellow fever vaccination. TCRdb used MiXCR to reprocess the 5' RACE reads, holding one entry per CDR3 protein. The data hold tens of thousands of distinct CDR3 sequences, with roughly 7.3% observed a single time. The material was CD8+ T cells sorted from PBMCs, obtained 15 days after the yellow fever booster vaccination. The receptor set was obtained from a man aged 25-40 years who received the YFV17D yellow fever vaccine.

This clonotype was seen many times. The chain employs TRBV15 and TRBJ2-1; 12 positions agree with TRBD2. This CDR3 region has 17 residues. Trimming took 0 bases from V and 13 from J; bases not matched to a gene: 13. The V gene's germline CDR1 is LNHNV and CDR2 YYDKDF (reference sequence). CDR3 loop: CATSRDNELAGGPDQFF. Written as DNA, the CDR3 is TGTGCCACCAGCAGAGATAATGAACTAGCGGGAGGCCCGGATCAGTTCTTC.

There are many counts of this clonotype. The CDR3 DNA is TGTGCCAGCAGTCTACAGGGAGTCACAGATACGCAGTATTTT. Encoded protein: CASSLQGVTDTQYF. This sequence joins TRBV28 and TRBJ2-3; possible D gene TRBD1, 6 bases. There are 14 residues in the CDR3. V shed 5 bases and J shed 2 bases, with 11 bases lying between them. CDR1 and CDR2 (germline): MDHEN, SYDVKM.

This clonotype was recorded many times. This sequence joins TRBV4-3 and TRBJ2-2; the D is unclear. CDR3 length: 15 residues. With 1 base removed from V and 0 bases from J, the gap between germline ends came to 6 bases. Germline V gene data show CDR1 as LGHNA and CDR2 as YSLEER. This CDR3 reads CASSQAVANTGELFF. DNA of the CDR3: TGCGCCAGCAGCCAAGCCGTCGCGAACACCGGGGAGCTGTTTTTT.

This clonotype has more than one count but fewer than ten. V and J are TRBV20-1 and TRBJ2-5; D remains unclear. Trimming removed 2 bases at V and 5 bases at J, with 6 bases between. Germline assignment: CDR1 DFQATT and CDR2 SNEGSKA (reference sequence). CDR3 length: 11 residues. CDR3 DNA sequence: TGCAGTGCTAGAAGATCGGAGACCCAGTACTTC. Amino acids: CSARRSETQYF.

Ten or more counts support this clonotype. The chain couples TRBV20-1 to TRBJ2-7; D not resolved. CDR3 size: 13 residues. The germline V gene encodes CDR1 DFQATT and CDR2 SNEGSKA (reference sequence). Trimming removed 1 base at V and 3 bases at J, with 10 bases between. The DNA for the CDR3 is TGCAGTGCTAGAGCTCTAGGCGGCTACGAGCAGTACTTC. Translated: CSARALGGYEQYF.

This clonotype occurred many times. This chain connects TRBV29-1 to TRBJ1-1; D unclear. Germline V gives CDR1 SQVTM, CDR2 ANQGSEA. Deletions cut 6 bases from V and 5 bases from J, with 7 bases between. The CDR3 contains 10 residues. This CDR3 reads CSVAGTEAFF. DNA for the CDR3: TGCAGCGTCGCAGGTACTGAAGCTTTCTTT.

This clonotype was seen repeatedly, ten times or more. One end of the junction is discordant with germline, which a read error may explain. The J gene is TRBJ2-1, the V gene TRBV11-2; D may be TRBD1 (5 bases). Germline values: CDR1 SGHAT, CDR2 FQNNGV. The CDR3 covers 11 residues. The CDR3: CASSLDRWQFF. CDR3 nucleotides: TGTGCCAGCAGCCTAGACAGATGGCAGTTCTTC.

The sample holds many counts of this clonotype. This chain links TRBV4-3 with TRBJ2-5; D is uncertain. Trimming shortened V by 0 bases and J by 3 bases, and 14 bases separated the two germline ends. Germline loops: CDR1 LGHNA, CDR2 YSLEER. This CDR3 comprises 16 residues. This CDR3 is CASSQDDAMGKETQYF. The CDR3 nucleotides read TGCGCCAGCAGCCAAGACGACGCTATGGGGAAAGAGACCCAGTACTTC.

This clonotype was counted many times. The chain carries TRBV20-1 and TRBJ1-2; a weak D match, TRBD1 (5 bases). Trimming removed 6 bases at V and 3 bases at J, with 14 bases between. The germline V gene has CDR1 DFQATT and CDR2 SNEGSKA (reference sequence). The CDR3 has 13 amino acids. CDR3: CSATDTGYYGYTF. The CDR3 DNA sequence: TGCAGTGCGACGGACACAGGCTACTATGGCTACACCTTC.

In this sample, this clonotype turned up many times. The V gene is TRBV28, the J gene TRBJ2-7; TRBD2 agrees at 14 bases. The CDR3 runs to 15 residues. V dropped 6 bases and J dropped 5; count of bases not matched to a gene: 6. CDR1 and CDR2 from the germline V gene are MDHEN and SYDVKM. The CDR3 DNA follows: TGTGCCAGCAGACGAGGGACTAGCGGGAGAAACGAGCAGTACTTC. Translated, it gives CASRRGTSGRNEQYF.

In its sample, this clonotype was seen many times. The genes are TRBV6-2 or TRBV6-3 and TRBJ2-1; D is unresolved. V was cut by 6 bases and J by 6 bases, with 15 bases left in between. Germline CDR1 MNHEY, CDR2 SVGEGT. CDR3 length: 14 residues. CDR3 sequence (DNA): TGTGCCAGCAGGACTGGAGACGTAGCCAATGAGCAGTTCTTC. Translated: CASRTGDVANEQFF.

This clonotype was seen repeatedly, ten times or more. The chain recombines TRBV20-1 with TRBJ2-1, with D maybe TRBD2 (5 bases). Germline lookup yields CDR1 DFQATT and CDR2 SNEGSKA (reference sequence). The CDR3 is 13 residues long. V shed 4 bases and J shed 8 bases, with 15 bases lying between them. In DNA, the CDR3 is TGCAGTGCTAACCTAGGAGCGGTGTATGAGCAGTTCTTC. Its protein is CSANLGAVYEQFF.

This clonotype was observed at least ten times. The chain couples TRBV11-3 to TRBJ2-1; D not certain. Trimming pared 1 base from V and 0 bases from J, leaving 13 bases between. Per the germline V gene, CDR1 is SGHNT and CDR2 is YENEEA. This CDR3 is 17 amino acids long. DNA for the CDR3: TGTGCCAGCAGCTTAGGAGCGTTCCCTAGCTCCTACAATGAGCAGTTCTTC. Residues: CASSLGAFPSSYNEQFF.

This clonotype was observed many times. The chain carries TRBV24-1 and TRBJ2-5; unclear D gene. The length of the CDR3 is 14 residues. Germline-derived CDR1 and CDR2 are KGHDR and SFDVKD. Trimming took off 1 base at V and 0 bases at J, with 5 bases between the two ends. For the CDR3, the DNA is TGTGCCACCAGTGATTTCCAGGACCAAGAGACCCAGTACTTC. It yields the protein CATSDFQDQETQYF.

The sample holds many counts of this clonotype. The chain combines TRBV9 with TRBJ2-1; 7 bases fit TRBD2. Per the germline V gene, CDR1 is SGDLS and CDR2 is YYNGEE. V was pared by 4 bases and J by 4 bases, with 8 bases of the junction left unmatched. The CDR3 is made up of 15 amino acids. In DNA, the CDR3 is TGTGCCAGCAGCTCAGCGGGACTCCCATACAATGAGCAGTTCTTC. It encodes CASSSAGLPYNEQFF. Combining the CDR3 with reference TRBV9 and TRBJ2-1 gives the whole variable domain DSGVTQTPKHLITATGQRVTLRCSPRSGDLSVYWYQQSLDQGLQFLIQYYNGEERAKGNILERFSAQQFPDLHSELNLSSLELGDSALYFCASSSAGLPYNEQFFGPGTRLTVL.

With regard to this clonotype: This could be a read error, since a much larger clone is one nucleotide away. The chain carries TRBV5-1 and TRBJ2-7; 9 bases are a match to TRBD1. The germline V gene encodes CDR1 SGHRS and CDR2 YFSETQ. V was pared by 8 bases and J by 6 bases, with 9 bases of the junction left unmatched. This CDR3 has 13 amino acids. The CDR3 here is CARSVRTGAEQYF. The CDR3 DNA sequence: TGCGCCAGAAGCGTACGGACAGGGGCCGAGCAGTACTTC. Combining the CDR3 with reference TRBV5-1 and TRBJ2-7 gives the whole variable domain KAGVTQTPRYLIKTRGQQVTLSCSPISGHRSVSWYQQTPGQGLQFLFEYFSETQRNKGNFPGRFSGRQFSNSRSEMNVSTLELGDSALYLCARSVRTGAEQYFGPGTRLTVT.

The table lists this clonotype with many counts. The rearrangement uses TRBV12-3 or TRBV12-4 and TRBJ2-5, with D possibly being TRBD1 (5 bases). Trimming took 7 bases from V and 0 from J, leaving 18 bases between them. This CDR3 comprises 16 residues. Here the CDR3 DNA reads TGTGCCAGCAACATAGAAGGGGCTGGGAACCAAGAGACCCAGTACTTC. Translating it yields CASNIEGAGNQETQYF.

This clonotype appeared many times. V is TRBV7-9 and J is TRBJ1-5; D ambiguous. The V end was cut by 5 bases, the J end by 1 base, with 9 bases between. CDR1 and CDR2 from the germline V gene are SEHNR and FQNEAQ (reference sequence). The CDR3 spans 14 residues. In DNA form, the CDR3 reads TGTGCCAGCAGCACACACGAAAGCAATCAGCCCCAGCATTTT. Amino acid sequence: CASSTHESNQPQHF.

This clonotype was recorded at least ten times. This chain joins TRBV4-3 and TRBJ2-5, with D unresolved. There are 14 residues in the CDR3. The germline V gene has CDR1 LGHNA and CDR2 YSLEER. Trimming cost V 0 bases and J 5 bases, with 10 bases left between them. The CDR3 coding sequence is TGCGCCAGCAGCCAAGAGATGATGGAGGAGACCCAGTACTTC. It yields the protein CASSQEMMEETQYF.

This clonotype occurred many times. This chain connects TRBV6-2 or TRBV6-3 to TRBJ2-7, with 7 nucleotides matching TRBD1. The CDR3 is made up of 14 amino acids. Per the germline V gene, CDR1 is MNHEY and CDR2 is SVGEGT. The ends lost 0 bases at V and 3 bases at J; junction bases unmatched: 2. CDR3 loop: CASSYSPGGYEQYF. Written as DNA, the CDR3 is TGTGCCAGCAGTTACTCGCCAGGGGGCTACGAGCAGTACTTC.

This clonotype was observed at least ten times. The genes are TRBV12-3 or TRBV12-4 and TRBJ1-1; the D is unclear. The CDR3 extends over 15 amino acids. V lost 6 bases, J lost 0 bases, and 14 bases lay in between. CDR3 amino acids: CASRAIDTLNTEAFF. CDR3 DNA: TGTGCCAGCAGAGCGATAGACACCTTGAACACTGAAGCTTTCTTT.

This clonotype was counted at least ten times. This sequence joins TRBV4-3 and TRBJ2-7; the D is unclear. Trimming left V 1 base short and J 3 bases short, with 10 bases between. The CDR3 covers 14 residues. The germline V gene encodes CDR1 LGHNA and CDR2 YSLEER. This CDR3 reads CASSQAHPNYEQYF. CDR3 sequence (DNA): TGCGCCAGCAGCCAAGCGCACCCCAACTACGAGCAGTACTTC.

In its sample, this clonotype was seen many times. This chain connects TRBV29-1 to TRBJ2-3; TRBD1 or TRBD2 may be the D gene (5 bases each). The length of the CDR3 is 14 residues. Germline loops: CDR1 SQVTM, CDR2 ANQGSEA. V was cut by 4 bases and J by 4 bases, with 15 bases left in between. CDR3 in amino acids: CSVGEGSVADTQYF. The CDR3, as DNA: TGCAGCGTTGGAGAGGGGTCAGTAGCAGATACGCAGTATTTT.

This clonotype was seen many times. The chain employs TRBV20-1 and TRBJ2-1; 8 bases agree with TRBD2. Trimming cost V 4 bases and J 8 bases; bases outside gene matches: 13. Germline CDR1 reads DFQATT; CDR2 reads SNEGSKA (reference sequence). The CDR3 is made up of 15 amino acids. Written as DNA, the CDR3 is TGCAGTGCTACCAGAGGCGGGACTAGAGTGGATGAGCAGTTCTTC. As protein: CSATRGGTRVDEQFF.

In regard to this clonotype: A much more abundant neighbour one base away suggests this may be a read error. The chain joins TRBV25-1 to TRBJ2-1; a possible D gene is TRBD1 (6 bases). The CDR3 has 15 residues. V lost 2 bases and J 6 bases, leaving 14 bases between the germline ends. Germline V gene data show CDR1 as MGHDK and CDR2 as SYGVNS. CDR3 region: CASSERTARANEQFF. The CDR3 nucleotides are TGTGCCAGCAGTGAACGGACAGCCCGGGCCAATGAGCAGTTCTTC.

At least ten counts were recorded for this clonotype. The genes are TRBV29-1 and TRBJ2-1, with 11 positions matching TRBD2. Losses at the gene ends were 3 bases for V and 6 bases for J; bases not matched to a gene: 1. This CDR3 is 13 amino acids long. Germline-derived CDR1 and CDR2 are SQVTM and ANQGSEA. The CDR3 loop reads CSVEGLAVNEQFF. The CDR3 region has the DNA TGCAGCGTTGAGGGACTAGCGGTCAATGAGCAGTTCTTC.

This clonotype was observed many times. The V call is TRBV28, the J call TRBJ2-2, with a weak D call TRBD1 (5 bases). The CDR3 length is 15 residues. V was trimmed by 5 bases and J by 8 bases, leaving 18 bases between them. Looked up from germline, CDR1 is MDHEN and CDR2 is SYDVKM. In DNA form, the CDR3 reads TGTGCCAGCAGTCCGAACCCCGACAGCTCTGGGGAGCTGTTTTTT. The encoded protein is CASSPNPDSSGELFF. The full variable domain, rest sourced from reference TRBV28 and TRBJ2-2, is DVKVTQSSRYLVKRTGEKVFLECVQDMDHENMFWYRQDPGLGLRLIYFSYDVKMKEKGDIPEGYSVSREKKERFSLILESASTNQTSMYLCASSPNPDSSGELFFGEGSRLTVL.

This clonotype was detected ten times or more. This chain links TRBV11-2 with TRBJ2-1; D gene uncertain. This CDR3 is 13 amino acids long. Germline lookup yields CDR1 SGHAT and CDR2 FQNNGV. Between the trimmed V and J ends, which lost 5 bases and 8 bases, there was a span of 13 bases. Here the CDR3 reads CASSLNRVDEQFF. CDR3 nucleotide sequence: TGTGCCAGCAGCCTAAATCGGGTCGATGAGCAGTTCTTC.

At least ten counts were recorded for this clonotype. The chain combines TRBV11-1 with TRBJ1-5, with 10 bases lining up with TRBD1. Trimming removed 5 bases from V and 6 bases from J; junction bases left unmatched: 10. The CDR3 runs 16 residues. CDR1 is SGHAT and CDR2 is FQDESV in the germline V gene (reference sequence). DNA for the CDR3: TGTGCCAGCAGCCCGGGACAGGGGTCCGGAGGTCAGCCCCAGCATTTT. Protein sequence: CASSPGQGSGGQPQHF.